This passage covers 13 T cell receptor beta chains from one sample sequenced in a study of OX40 agonist ivuxolimab in advanced cancers. TCRdb keeps only in-frame clones here, not all; method: immunoSEQ multiplex PCR. The table lists roughly 80,000 clones, over 90% of them singletons, with approximately 0.7% in the top ten. This material consisted of CD4+ or CD8+ T cells sorted from blood, taken in a trial of the OX40 agonist ivuxolimab. The source is an adult with an advanced solid tumor such as melanoma, head and neck, liver or kidney cancer.

This chain links TRBV5-1 with TRBJ2-7, with D tentatively TRBD1 (6 bases). Trimming took 0 bases from V and 6 from J, leaving 13 bases between them. The CDR3 loop spans 14 amino acids. The germline CDR1 and CDR2 sequences are SGHRS and YFSETQ. The CDR3 reads CASSLGGPGVEQYF. Here the CDR3 DNA reads TGCGCCAGCAGCTTGGGAGGGCCAGGGGTCGAGCAGTACTTC.

The rearrangement uses TRBV5-5 and TRBJ1-6; 8 bases are shared with TRBD1. Germline loops: CDR1 SGHKS, CDR2 YYEKEE (reference sequence). V shed 0 bases and J 8 bases; nucleotides not matched to a gene: 13. This CDR3 comprises 18 residues. CDR3 protein: CASSLVLGSGGLDSPLHF. The CDR3 coding sequence is TGTGCCAGCAGCTTGGTTCTTGGTTCAGGGGGCTTAGATTCACCCCTCCACTTT.

The V gene is TRBV29-1, the J gene TRBJ2-5; a weak D match, TRBD1 (6 bases). The germline CDR1 and CDR2 sequences are SQVTM and ANQGSEA. Trimming left V 5 bases short and J 5 bases short, with 12 bases between. The CDR3 contains 12 residues. The chain's CDR3 is CSVLGRGETQYF. The CDR3 nucleotides are TGCAGCGTTTTGGGCAGGGGCGAGACCCAGTACTTC.

The gene calls are TRBV4-2 and TRBJ1-3; D gene unclear. Germline V gives CDR1 LGHNA, CDR2 YNFKEQ. CDR3 length: 16 amino acids. The germline V and J ends were trimmed by 4 bases and 0 bases, with 13 bases remaining between them. CDR3 loop: CASSREQLSSGNTIYF. CDR3 coding DNA: TGTGCCAGCAGCCGCGAACAGCTAAGCTCTGGAAACACCATATATTTT.

For the CDR3, the DNA is TGTGCCAGCAGCTTTGACAGGGGCGCTGAAGCTTTCTTT. Encoded protein: CASSFDRGAEAFF. The V call is TRBV7-2, the J call TRBJ1-1; 8 bases agree with TRBD1. The CDR3 loop spans 13 amino acids. Trimming at V came to 3 bases and at J to 6 bases, leaving 3 bases not matched to a gene. CDR1 is SGHTA and CDR2 is FQGNSA in the germline V gene. The complete variable domain, with remaining parts taken from reference TRBV7-2 and TRBJ1-1, reads GAGVSQSPSNKVTEKGKDVELRCDPISGHTALYWYRQSLGQGLEFLIYFQGNSAPDKSGLPSDRFSAERTGGSVSTLTIQRTQQEDSAVYLCASSFDRGAEAFFGQGTRLTVV.

The rearrangement joins TRBV25-1 to TRBJ2-7, with TRBD1 identical over 9 bases. V lost 6 bases, J lost 0 bases, and 9 bases stayed unmatched. CDR3 size: 16 residues. Germline loops: CDR1 MGHDK, CDR2 SYGVNS. The CDR3 DNA follows: TGTGCCAGCAGCGATGCGACAGGGGGTGGCTCCTACGAGCAGTACTTC. Translating gives CASSDATGGGSYEQYF.

The chain combines TRBV7-8 with TRBJ2-4, with 7 bases lining up with TRBD2. CDR1 is SGHVS and CDR2 is FQNEAQ in the germline V gene. V trimming: 6 bases; J trimming: 3 bases; junction bases outside the gene matches: 14. The CDR3 runs to 17 residues. The CDR3 DNA is TGTGCCAGCAGTTCTACACAACGTCGGGACTACAAAAACATTCAGTACTTC. Translated: CASSSTQRRDYKNIQYF.

V and J are TRBV28 and TRBJ1-5, with D possibly TRBD1 on 5 matching bases. Trimming cost V 5 bases and J 0 bases, with 14 bases left between them. The CDR3 loop spans 16 amino acids. Germline V gene data show CDR1 as MDHEN and CDR2 as SYDVKM. CDR3 protein: CASSPPQGNSNQPQHF. CDR3 nucleotides: TGTGCCAGCAGTCCACCCCAGGGAAATAGCAATCAGCCCCAGCATTTT.

The gene calls are TRBV29-1 and TRBJ2-5, with 9 nucleotides matching TRBD1. Germline assignment: CDR1 SQVTM and CDR2 ANQGSEA. Unmatched junction bases numbered 5, after V lost 8 bases and J lost 4 bases. This CDR3 spans 12 amino acids. The CDR3 here is CSLSTGGETQYF. The CDR3 DNA reads TGCAGCTTATCGACAGGGGGAGAGACCCAGTACTTC.

Here the CDR3 reads CASSRRTVQETQYF. In DNA, the CDR3 is TGTGCCAGCAGCAGACGGACTGTTCAAGAGACCCAGTACTTC. The gene calls are TRBV7-9 and TRBJ2-5; D possibly corresponds to TRBD2 (5 bases). Looked up from germline, CDR1 is SEHNR and CDR2 is FQNEAQ (reference sequence). The CDR3 extends over 14 amino acids. Trimming left V 5 bases short and J 2 bases short, with 12 bases between.

The V call is TRBV5-5, the J call TRBJ2-1; a weak D match, TRBD1 (5 bases). Looked up from germline, CDR1 is SGHKS and CDR2 is YYEKEE (reference sequence). The CDR3 has 14 amino acids. The V and J ends lost 2 bases and 3 bases respectively, with 9 bases between them. The CDR3 loop is CASSFFQGYNEQFF. CDR3 sequence (DNA): TGTGCCAGCAGCTTTTTCCAGGGCTACAATGAGCAGTTCTTC.

V is TRBV6-6 and J is TRBJ2-7; TRBD1 aligns across 8 bases. CDR1 and CDR2 (germline): MNHNY, SVGAGI (reference sequence). V shed 3 bases, J shed 6 bases, and the junction held 10 bases outside the gene matches. This CDR3 region has 15 residues. CDR3 coding DNA: TGTGCCAGCAGTTATCAAAGACAGGGGCGAGGCGAGCAGTACTTC. It codes for CASSYQRQGRGEQYF.

The CDR3 DNA is TGTGCCAGCAGTGAAAGGGGACAGTTTAATTCACCCCTCCACTTT. Translated: CASSERGQFNSPLHF. The chain employs TRBV6-1 and TRBJ1-6; 7 bases are shared with TRBD1. Trimming at V came to 2 bases and at J to 6 bases, leaving 4 bases not matched to a gene. Germline values: CDR1 MNHNS, CDR2 SASEGT. The CDR3 covers 15 residues.